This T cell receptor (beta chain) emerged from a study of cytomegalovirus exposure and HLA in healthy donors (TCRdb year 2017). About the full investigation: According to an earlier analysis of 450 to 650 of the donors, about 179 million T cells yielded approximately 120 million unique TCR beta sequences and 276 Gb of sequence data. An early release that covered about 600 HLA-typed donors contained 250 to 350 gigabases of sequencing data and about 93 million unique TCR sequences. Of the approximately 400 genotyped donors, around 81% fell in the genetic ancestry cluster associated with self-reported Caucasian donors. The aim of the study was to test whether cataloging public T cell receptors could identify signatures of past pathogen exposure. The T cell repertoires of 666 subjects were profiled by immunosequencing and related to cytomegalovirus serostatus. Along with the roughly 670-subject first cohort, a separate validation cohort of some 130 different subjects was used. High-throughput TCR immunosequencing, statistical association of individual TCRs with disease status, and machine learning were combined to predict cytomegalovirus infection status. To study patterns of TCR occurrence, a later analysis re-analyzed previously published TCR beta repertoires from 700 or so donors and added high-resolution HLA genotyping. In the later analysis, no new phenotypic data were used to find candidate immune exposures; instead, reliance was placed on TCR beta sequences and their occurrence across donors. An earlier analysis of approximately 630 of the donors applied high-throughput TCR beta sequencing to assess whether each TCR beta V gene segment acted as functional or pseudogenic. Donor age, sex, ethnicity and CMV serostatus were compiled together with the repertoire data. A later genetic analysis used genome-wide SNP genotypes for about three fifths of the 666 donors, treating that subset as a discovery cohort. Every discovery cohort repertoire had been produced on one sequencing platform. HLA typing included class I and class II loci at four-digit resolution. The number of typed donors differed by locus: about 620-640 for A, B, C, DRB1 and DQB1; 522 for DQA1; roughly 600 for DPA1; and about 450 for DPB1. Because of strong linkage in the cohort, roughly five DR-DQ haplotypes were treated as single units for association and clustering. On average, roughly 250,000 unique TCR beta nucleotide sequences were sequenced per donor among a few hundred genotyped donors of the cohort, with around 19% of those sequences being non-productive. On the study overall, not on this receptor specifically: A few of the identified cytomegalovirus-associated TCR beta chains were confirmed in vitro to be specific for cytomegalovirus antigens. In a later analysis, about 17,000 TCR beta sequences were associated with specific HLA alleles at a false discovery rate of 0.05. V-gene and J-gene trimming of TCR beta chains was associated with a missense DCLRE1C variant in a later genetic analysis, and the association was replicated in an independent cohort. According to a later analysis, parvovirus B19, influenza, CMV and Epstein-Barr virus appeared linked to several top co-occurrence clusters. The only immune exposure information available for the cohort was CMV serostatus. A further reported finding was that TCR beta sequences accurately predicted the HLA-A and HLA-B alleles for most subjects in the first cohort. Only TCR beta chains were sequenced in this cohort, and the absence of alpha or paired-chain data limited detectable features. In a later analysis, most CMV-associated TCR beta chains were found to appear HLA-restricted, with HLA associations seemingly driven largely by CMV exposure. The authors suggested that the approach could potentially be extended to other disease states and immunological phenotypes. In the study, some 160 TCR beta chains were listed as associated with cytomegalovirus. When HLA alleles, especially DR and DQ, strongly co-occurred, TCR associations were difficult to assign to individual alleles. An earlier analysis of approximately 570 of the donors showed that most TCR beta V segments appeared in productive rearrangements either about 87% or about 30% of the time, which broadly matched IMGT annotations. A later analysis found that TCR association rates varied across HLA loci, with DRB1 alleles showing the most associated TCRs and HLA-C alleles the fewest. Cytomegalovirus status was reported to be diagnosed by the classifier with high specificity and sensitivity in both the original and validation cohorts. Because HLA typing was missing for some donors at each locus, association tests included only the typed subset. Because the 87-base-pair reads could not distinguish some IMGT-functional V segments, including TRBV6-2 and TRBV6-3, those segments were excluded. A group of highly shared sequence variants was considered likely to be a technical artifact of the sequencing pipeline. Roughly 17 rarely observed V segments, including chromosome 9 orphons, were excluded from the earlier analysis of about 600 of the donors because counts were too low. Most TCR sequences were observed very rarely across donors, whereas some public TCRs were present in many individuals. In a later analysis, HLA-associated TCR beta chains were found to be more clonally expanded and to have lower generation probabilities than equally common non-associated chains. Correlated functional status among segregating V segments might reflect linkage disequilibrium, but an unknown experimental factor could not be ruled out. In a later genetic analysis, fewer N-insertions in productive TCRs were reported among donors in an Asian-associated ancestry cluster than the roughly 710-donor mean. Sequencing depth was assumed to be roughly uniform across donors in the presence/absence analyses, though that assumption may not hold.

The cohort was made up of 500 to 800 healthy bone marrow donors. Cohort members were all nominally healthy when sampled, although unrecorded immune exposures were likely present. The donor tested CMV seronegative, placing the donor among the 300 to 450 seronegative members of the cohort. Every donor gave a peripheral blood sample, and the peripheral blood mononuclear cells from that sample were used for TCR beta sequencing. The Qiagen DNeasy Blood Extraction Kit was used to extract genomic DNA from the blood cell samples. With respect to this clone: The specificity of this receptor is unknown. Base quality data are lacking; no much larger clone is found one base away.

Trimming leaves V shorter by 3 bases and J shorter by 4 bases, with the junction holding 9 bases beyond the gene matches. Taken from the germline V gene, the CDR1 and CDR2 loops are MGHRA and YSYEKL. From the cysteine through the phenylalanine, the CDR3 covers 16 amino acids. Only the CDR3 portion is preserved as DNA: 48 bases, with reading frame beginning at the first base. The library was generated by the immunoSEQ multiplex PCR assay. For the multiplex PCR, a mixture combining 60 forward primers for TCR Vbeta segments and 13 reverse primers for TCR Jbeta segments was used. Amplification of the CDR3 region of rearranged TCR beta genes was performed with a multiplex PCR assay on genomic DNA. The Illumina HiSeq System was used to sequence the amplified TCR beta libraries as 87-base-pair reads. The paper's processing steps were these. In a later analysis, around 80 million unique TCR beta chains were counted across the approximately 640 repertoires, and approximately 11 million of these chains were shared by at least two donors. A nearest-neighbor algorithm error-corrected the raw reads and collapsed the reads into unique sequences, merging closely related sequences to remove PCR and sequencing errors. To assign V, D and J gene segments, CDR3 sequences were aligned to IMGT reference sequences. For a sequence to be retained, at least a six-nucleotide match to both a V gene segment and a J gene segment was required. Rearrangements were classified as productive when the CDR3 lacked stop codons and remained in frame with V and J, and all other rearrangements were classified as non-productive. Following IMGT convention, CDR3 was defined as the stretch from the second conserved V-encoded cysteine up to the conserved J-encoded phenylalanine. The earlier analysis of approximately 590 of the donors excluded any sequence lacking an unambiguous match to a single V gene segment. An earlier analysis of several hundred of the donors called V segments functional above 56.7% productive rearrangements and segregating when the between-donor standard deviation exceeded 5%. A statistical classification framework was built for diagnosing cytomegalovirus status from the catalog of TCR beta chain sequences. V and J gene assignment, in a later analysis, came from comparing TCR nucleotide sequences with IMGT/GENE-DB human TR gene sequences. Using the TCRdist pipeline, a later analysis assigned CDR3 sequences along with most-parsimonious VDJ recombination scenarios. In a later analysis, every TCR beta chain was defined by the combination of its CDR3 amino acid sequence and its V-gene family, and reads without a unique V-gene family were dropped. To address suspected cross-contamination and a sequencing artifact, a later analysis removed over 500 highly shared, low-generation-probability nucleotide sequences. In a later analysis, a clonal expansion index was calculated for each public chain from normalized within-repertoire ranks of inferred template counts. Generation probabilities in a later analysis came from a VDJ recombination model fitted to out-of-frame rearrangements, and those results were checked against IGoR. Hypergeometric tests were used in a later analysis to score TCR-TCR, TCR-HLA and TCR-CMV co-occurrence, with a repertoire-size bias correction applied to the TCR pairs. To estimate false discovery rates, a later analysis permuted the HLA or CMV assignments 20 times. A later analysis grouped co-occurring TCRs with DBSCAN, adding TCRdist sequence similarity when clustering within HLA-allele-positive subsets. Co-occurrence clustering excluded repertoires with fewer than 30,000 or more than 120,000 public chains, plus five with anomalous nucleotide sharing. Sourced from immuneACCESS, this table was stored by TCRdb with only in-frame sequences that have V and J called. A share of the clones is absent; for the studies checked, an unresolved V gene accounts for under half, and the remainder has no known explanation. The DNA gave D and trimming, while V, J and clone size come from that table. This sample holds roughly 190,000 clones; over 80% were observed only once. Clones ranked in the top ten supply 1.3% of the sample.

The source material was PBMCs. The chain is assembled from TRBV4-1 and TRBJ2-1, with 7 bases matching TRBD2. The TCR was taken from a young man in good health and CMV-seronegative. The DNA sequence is TGCGCCAGCAGCCAGGGATCGACTAGCCGTTACAATGAGCAGTTCTTC. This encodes CASSQGSTSRYNEQFF.